This paragraph reports one TCR beta chain. The antigen remains undetermined. Second doses were pooled across both intervals (about 4 or about 12 weeks). Libraries were prepared by immunoSEQ multiplex PCR; TCRdb keeps only in-frame clonotypes and omits some of them. Among nearly 110,000 clones listed, 92% were seen once. Germline CDR1 reads LNHDA; CDR2 reads SQIVND (reference sequence). V was cut by 3 bases and J by 8 bases, with 17 bases left in between. This CDR3 has 15 amino acids. This sample is drawn from a study of T cell responses to AZD1222 COVID-19 vaccine. Study findings and constraints: In the spike-specific TCR repertoire, nearly half reportedly target unmutated variant regions. Clonal diversity was possibly underestimated, and white British individuals and females predominated among donors. The number of AZD1222 recipients seropositive at baseline was only five or six.

This clonotype was obtained from an adult who received the AZD1222 COVID-19 vaccine. The chain has TRBV19 and TRBJ2-1; D perhaps matches TRBD1 (6 bases). The sequencing used peripheral blood, collected 28 days after the second AZD1222 dose. Here the CDR3 reads CASSIRGRQSDEQFF. CDR3 nucleotides: TGTGCCAGTAGTATCAGGGGCCGCCAGTCGGATGAGCAGTTCTTC.